These 18 T cell receptor beta chains originate from one sample sequenced in a study of shared clonotypes between healthy human individuals. Measured with immunoSEQ multiplex PCR; TCRdb has only the in-frame clones, and not every one. The repertoire includes roughly 1 million clones, about 70% of them detected once, and nearly 1.5% sits in the top ten. The sample comprised memory CD4+ T cells sorted from blood. Subset here: CD45RA-negative fraction. These TCRs come from a man between 18 and 29 years old in good health.

The V gene is TRBV6-5, the J gene TRBJ1-5; 8 nucleotides agree with TRBD1. This CDR3 spans 14 amino acids. V dropped 6 bases and J dropped 4; count of bases not matched to a gene: 5. Germline CDR1 and CDR2: MNHEY and SVGAGI. The CDR3 is CASRNRDRNQPQHF. CDR3 sequence (DNA): TGTGCCAGCAGAAACCGGGACAGGAATCAGCCCCAGCATTTT.

The gene calls are TRBV28 and TRBJ1-2; 8 bases align to TRBD1. Trimming cost V 3 bases and J 7 bases; bases outside gene matches: 10. This CDR3 spans 15 amino acids. Germline V lookup: CDR1 MDHEN, CDR2 SYDVKM. The CDR3 protein is CASSFETGARRGYTF. CDR3 nucleotides: TGTGCCAGCAGTTTCGAGACAGGGGCACGACGTGGCTACACCTTC.

CDR3 protein: CASSDWKNGGEKLFF. The CDR3, as DNA: TGTGCCAGCAGTGACTGGAAAAATGGGGGTGAAAAACTGTTTTTT. The chain links TRBV6-1 to TRBJ1-4; D may be TRBD1 (5 bases). This CDR3 has 15 amino acids. Germline V CDR1 and CDR2: MNHNS, SASEGT. Between the trimmed V and J ends, which lost 3 bases and 7 bases, there was a span of 15 bases.

The chain has TRBV5-1 and TRBJ1-4; possibly TRBD1 for D (5 bases). This CDR3 has 15 amino acids. CDR1 and CDR2 from the germline V gene are SGHRS and YFSETQ. V was cut by 3 bases and J by 2 bases, with 11 bases left in between. CDR3 DNA sequence: TGCGCCAGCAGCTCATCGGCAGGGACTAATGAAAAACTGTTTTTT. Amino acids: CASSSSAGTNEKLFF.

V usage is TRBV19 and J usage is TRBJ1-3; D is undetermined. The V end lost 9 bases, the J end lost 0 bases, and 6 bases lay between the germline ends. CDR1 is LNHDA and CDR2 is SQIVND in the germline V gene (reference sequence). The CDR3 spans 12 residues. In DNA form, the CDR3 reads TGTGCCAGCGTTAGCTCTGGAAACACCATATATTTT. Translating gives CASVSSGNTIYF. The full variable domain, in which reference TRBV19 and TRBJ1-3 provide the parts outside the CDR3, is DGGITQSPKYLFRKEGQNVTLSCEQNLNHDAMYWYRQDPGQGLRLIYYSQIVNDFQKGDIAEGYSVSREKKESFPLTVTSAQKNPTAFYLCASVSSGNTIYFGEGSWLTVV.

This CDR3 is CARMRGREVPYEQYF. In DNA form, the CDR3 reads TGTGCCAGAATGAGAGGACGGGAGGTCCCCTACGAGCAGTACTTC. J is TRBJ2-7 and V is TRBV5-3; 7 bases are shared with TRBD2. TRBV5-3 is classed as an ORF, of uncertain function. CDR3 length: 15 residues. Unmatched junction bases numbered 11, after V lost 6 bases and J lost 2 bases.

This clone was recorded only once. The chain couples TRBV18 to TRBJ2-7; TRBD2 agrees at 10 bases. This CDR3 is 14 amino acids long. The germline V gene encodes CDR1 KGHSH and CDR2 LQKENI. The trim removed 3 bases at V and 6 bases at J, leaving 5 bases unmatched. The CDR3 region has the DNA TGTGCCAGCTCACCCGCTAGCGGGAGCATCGAGCAGTACTTC. Its protein product is CASSPASGSIEQYF.

As to this clone: In the same sample, other DNA sequences code for this CDR3. The genes are TRBV29-1 and TRBJ2-7; TRBD1 matches 8 bases. This CDR3 is built from 12 residues. Germline values: CDR1 SQVTM, CDR2 ANQGSEA. Trimming cost V 6 bases and J 4 bases; bases outside gene matches: 5. CDR3 sequence reads: CSVRQGTYEQYF. The CDR3 nucleotides are TGCAGCGTAAGACAGGGGACGTACGAGCAGTACTTC.

In DNA form, the CDR3 reads TGTGCCACCAGCCCCCCAGGGAGGTATGGCTACACCTTC. This gives the protein CATSPPGRYGYTF. The chain carries TRBV15 and TRBJ1-2; D might be TRBD1 (5 bases). Germline V gene data show CDR1 as LNHNV and CDR2 as YYDKDF (reference sequence). The CDR3 sequence is 13 residues long. Trimming removed 5 bases from V and 5 bases from J, with 12 bases in between. Full variable domain (remainder filled in from reference TRBV15 and TRBJ1-2): DAMVIQNPRYQVTQFGKPVTLSCSQTLNHNVMYWYQQKSSQAPKLLFHYYDKDFNNEADTPDNFQSRRPNTSFCFLDIRSPGLGDTAMYLCATSPPGRYGYTFGSGTRLTVV.

This sequence joins TRBV5-1 and TRBJ2-5; the match to TRBD1 covers 7 bases. The CDR3 is made up of 16 amino acids. Trimming took 9 bases from V and 1 from J; bases not matched to a gene: 15. Germline CDR1 and CDR2: SGHRS and YFSETQ. The CDR3 DNA sequence: TGCGCCACCAAGAGGGGGAACAGGGGAACCCAAGAGACCCAGTACTTC. Translation: CATKRGNRGTQETQYF.

The CDR3 is CASSVLGRETQYF. CDR3 coding DNA: TGTGCCAGCAGCGTTCTGGGTCGGGAGACCCAGTACTTC. This chain links TRBV11-2 with TRBJ2-5; D not certain. Germline assignment: CDR1 SGHAT and CDR2 FQNNGV. This CDR3 is 13 amino acids long. V was shortened by 5 bases and J by 5 bases, with 12 bases between the two germline ends. Full variable domain (missing parts from reference TRBV11-2 and TRBJ2-5): EAGVAQSPRYKIIEKRQSVAFWCNPISGHATLYWYQQILGQGPKLLIQFQNNGVVDDSQLPKDRFSAERLKGVDSTLKIQPAKLEDSAVYLCASSVLGRETQYFGPGTRLLVL.

The gene calls are TRBV4-2 and TRBJ1-3; D is ambiguous. Germline CDR1 reads LGHNA; CDR2 reads YNFKEQ. The CDR3 spans 15 residues. Trimming removed 2 bases from V and 0 bases from J, with 8 bases in between. The CDR3 bases are TGTGCCAGCAGCCAATCACAGAGCTCTGGAAACACCATATATTTT. Its translation: CASSQSQSSGNTIYF.

In its sample, this clone was seen a few times. V usage is TRBV7-2 and J usage is TRBJ2-5; D perhaps matches TRBD1 (5 bases). The CDR3 consists of 13 residues. V dropped 5 bases and J dropped 5 bases, with 12 bases sitting between them. Germline lookup yields CDR1 SGHTA and CDR2 FQGNSA. The CDR3 region is CASSRDRRETQYF. The DNA for the CDR3 is TGTGCCAGCAGCAGAGACAGAAGGGAGACCCAGTACTTC.

V is TRBV11-2 and J is TRBJ1-2; the D gene is possibly TRBD1 (5 bases). The CDR3 spans 16 residues. Germline assignment: CDR1 SGHAT and CDR2 FQNNGV. Trimming removed 0 bases at V and 2 bases at J, with 13 bases between. The CDR3 here is CASSLDGGVINYGYTF. In DNA form, the CDR3 reads TGTGCCAGCAGCTTAGACGGGGGGGTAATAAACTATGGCTACACCTTC.

This clone was seen only a few times. This chain uses TRBV11-2 with TRBJ2-1; maybe TRBD1 (7 bases). V was trimmed by 3 bases and J by 6 bases, leaving 18 bases between them. Germline V lookup: CDR1 SGHAT, CDR2 FQNNGV. The CDR3 sequence is 16 residues long. The DNA for the CDR3 is TGTGCCAGCAGCTTCAGGGGGGATCTAAGCTTCAATGAGCAGTTCTTC. Translating it yields CASSFRGDLSFNEQFF.

Comment on this clone: This may be a read error, as it is one base from a much larger clone. This sample includes further DNA sequences coding for the same CDR3. This chain connects TRBV11-2 to TRBJ2-5, with no clear D. V gave up 1 base and J gave up 4 bases, with 1 base separating them. The germline CDR1 and CDR2 sequences are SGHAT and FQNNGV. CDR3 length: 11 amino acids. CDR3 sequence: CASSLAETQYF. The CDR3 DNA is TGTGCCAGCAGCTTAGCAGAGACCCAGTACTTC.

The chain recombines TRBV7-9 with TRBJ1-5; perhaps TRBD1 as D (5 bases). With 8 bases removed from V and 4 bases from J, the gap between germline ends came to 6 bases. The CDR3 is made up of 11 amino acids. Germline CDR1 SEHNR, CDR2 FQNEAQ (reference sequence). CDR3 bases: TGTGCCAGCGGACATAATCAGCCCCAGCATTTT. It is translated as CASGHNQPQHF.

The chain uses TRBV28 and TRBJ2-4; D gene uncertain. The CDR3 extends over 11 amino acids. The germline CDR1 and CDR2 sequences are MDHEN and SYDVKM. V lost 11 bases to trimming and J lost 2 bases, with 7 bases between them. The CDR3 reads CAGGSKNIQYF. The CDR3 DNA reads TGTGCCGGTGGCTCCAAAAACATTCAGTACTTC.